This T cell receptor beta chain stems from a study of blood T cell repertoires in COVID-19 (dated by TCRdb to about 2020). Notes on the research overall: The collaborator samples originated in the United States, Italy and Spain and spanned the acute and convalescent phases of COVID-19. The repertoires were released in a freely available public database meant as a resource for research on the immune response to SARS-CoV-2. The material from the prospective study consisted of cDNA or gDNA derived from T cells, B-cell-depleted T cells, or PBMCs. Where HLA class I and class II types were available, the types were taken from metadata supplied by the sample provider, not from assay-based typing. The sample metadata nearly always contained a de-identified subject ID, COVID-19 status, age in years and sex. The samples were drawn from two sources: the first 160 participants of the ongoing ImmuneRACE study, and about 1,300 subjects contributed by 6 global collaborators. Deeply sampled blood TCRbeta repertoires from subjects exposed to, actively infected with, or recovered from COVID-19 were included in the dataset. Findings and caveats that apply to the study as a whole: Clinical and demographic metadata were provided uncurated, with the amount varying by source and participant.

The collaborating institutions used their own protocols to collect whole blood in K2EDTA tubes. Collaborator samples were shipped for TCRbeta analysis as frozen whole blood, isolated PBMCs, or DNA extracted from either sample type. TCRbeta CDR3 regions were amplified from genomic DNA using the immunoSEQ Assay, a bias-controlled multiplex PCR. For the original study's pipeline: The number of nucleated cells in each sample was estimated by amplification of reference gene primers within the assay. To quantify the absolute abundance of each unique TCRbeta CDR3 rearrangement, sequence reads were collapsed and filtered. Productive Simpson clonality was computed per sample as the square root of Simpson's diversity index over productive rearrangements. Not all clones reach the TCRdb copy of this immuneACCESS table, which keeps in-frame sequences only. Checked studies attribute under half of the gap to unresolved V genes and leave the rest unexplained. That table gives V, J and clone size, and the DNA gave D and trimming. The sample table shows about 130,000 clones, and about four fifths are seen once. The ten biggest clones cover approximately 10% of the sample.

V sheds 0 bases and J sheds 6 bases, leaving 4 bases between their ends. From its cysteine to its phenylalanine, the CDR3 spans 11 amino acids. Kept here is only the CDR3 DNA, which spans 33 bases and is read in frame from base 1. As encoded in the germline V gene, CDR1 is SGHRS while CDR2 is YFSETQ. For this clone: It has no known antigen specificity. No much larger clonotype is one base removed from it; base qualities were not supplied.

This receptor was obtained from a man aged 60 to 69 with acute or convalescent COVID-19. The sequenced sample consisted of peripheral blood. This chain joins TRBV5-1 to TRBJ2-7, with the D gene not clear enough to name. Here the CDR3 is given as CASSLGLEQYF. In nucleotide form, the sequence is TGCGCCAGCAGCTTGGGACTCGAGCAGTACTTC.